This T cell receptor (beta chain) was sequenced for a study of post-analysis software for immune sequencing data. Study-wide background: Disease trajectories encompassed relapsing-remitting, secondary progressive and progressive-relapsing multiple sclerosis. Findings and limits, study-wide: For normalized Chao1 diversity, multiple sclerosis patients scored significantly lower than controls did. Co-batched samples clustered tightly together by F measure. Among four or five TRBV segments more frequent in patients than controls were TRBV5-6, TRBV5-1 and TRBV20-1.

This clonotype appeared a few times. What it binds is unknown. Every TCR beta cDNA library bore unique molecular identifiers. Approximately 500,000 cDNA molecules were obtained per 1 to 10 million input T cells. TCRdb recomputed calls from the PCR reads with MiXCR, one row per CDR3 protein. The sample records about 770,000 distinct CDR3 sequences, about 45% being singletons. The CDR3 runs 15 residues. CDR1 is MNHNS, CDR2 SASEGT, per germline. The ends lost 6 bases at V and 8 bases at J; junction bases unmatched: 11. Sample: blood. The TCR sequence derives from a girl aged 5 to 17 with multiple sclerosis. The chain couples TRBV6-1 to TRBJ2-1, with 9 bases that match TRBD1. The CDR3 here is CASSPGDRVFYEQFF. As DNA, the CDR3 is TGTGCCAGCAGCCCTGGGGACAGGGTCTTTTATGAGCAGTTCTTC.